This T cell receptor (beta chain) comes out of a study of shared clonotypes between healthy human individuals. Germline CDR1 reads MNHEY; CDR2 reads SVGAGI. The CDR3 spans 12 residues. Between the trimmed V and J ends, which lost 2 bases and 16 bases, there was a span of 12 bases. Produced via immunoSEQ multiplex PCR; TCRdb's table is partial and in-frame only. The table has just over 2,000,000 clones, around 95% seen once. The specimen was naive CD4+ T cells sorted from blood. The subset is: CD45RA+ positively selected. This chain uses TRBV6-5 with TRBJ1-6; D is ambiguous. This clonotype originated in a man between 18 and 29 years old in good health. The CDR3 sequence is CASSYGHGRLHF. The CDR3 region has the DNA TGTGCCAGCAGTTACGGGCACGGTAGACTCCACTTT.